The subject of this entry is one TCR beta chain. One end of the junction fails to match germline, which may point to a read error. These data belong to a study of blood T cell repertoires in COVID-19. Turning to the study itself: Samples representing acute and convalescent COVID-19 were sourced from the United States, Italy and Spain.

Germline CDR1 reads MNHNS; CDR2 reads SASEGT. This CDR3 has 11 residues. Original handling: Amplification with reference gene primers provided the estimates of nucleated cell counts. Some clones are missing from TCRdb's copy, which holds only in-frame ones; the method was immunoSEQ multiplex PCR. V, J and clone size were drawn from that table, and D and trimming were deduced from the DNA. The sample consists of hundreds of thousands of clones, 65% to 85% of them appearing once. The genes are TRBV6-1 and TRBJ1-3; 8 nucleotides line up with TRBD1. The TCR sequence derives from a man older than 75 with acute or convalescent COVID-19. Sequencing input: peripheral blood. The CDR3 spells CASSEGDRRNF. In DNA, the CDR3 is TGTGCCAGCAGTGAAGGGGACAGGAGGAATTTT.